The sequence of this T cell receptor (beta chain) was determined in a study of CD8+ T cells in alopecia areata. The authors extracted RNA and reverse transcribed it into cDNA as the sequencing template. TCRdb's copy holds only in-frame clones and misses some; the assay was immunoSEQ multiplex PCR. The table lists 200,000 to 250,000 clones, 57% of them singletons. Germline-derived CDR1 and CDR2 are GTSNPN and SVGIG (reference sequence). V lost 2 bases to trimming and J lost 0 bases, with 14 bases between them. The CDR3 covers 16 residues. The receptor comes from a human donor with alopecia areata. The chain uses TRBV30 and TRBJ1-5; maybe TRBD1 (5 bases). This material consisted of CD4+ T cells sorted from blood, taken at week 0. The CDR3 loop is CAWSLGQPNSNQPQHF. Written as DNA, the CDR3 is TGTGCCTGGAGTTTGGGGCAGCCAAATAGCAATCAGCCCCAGCATTTT.